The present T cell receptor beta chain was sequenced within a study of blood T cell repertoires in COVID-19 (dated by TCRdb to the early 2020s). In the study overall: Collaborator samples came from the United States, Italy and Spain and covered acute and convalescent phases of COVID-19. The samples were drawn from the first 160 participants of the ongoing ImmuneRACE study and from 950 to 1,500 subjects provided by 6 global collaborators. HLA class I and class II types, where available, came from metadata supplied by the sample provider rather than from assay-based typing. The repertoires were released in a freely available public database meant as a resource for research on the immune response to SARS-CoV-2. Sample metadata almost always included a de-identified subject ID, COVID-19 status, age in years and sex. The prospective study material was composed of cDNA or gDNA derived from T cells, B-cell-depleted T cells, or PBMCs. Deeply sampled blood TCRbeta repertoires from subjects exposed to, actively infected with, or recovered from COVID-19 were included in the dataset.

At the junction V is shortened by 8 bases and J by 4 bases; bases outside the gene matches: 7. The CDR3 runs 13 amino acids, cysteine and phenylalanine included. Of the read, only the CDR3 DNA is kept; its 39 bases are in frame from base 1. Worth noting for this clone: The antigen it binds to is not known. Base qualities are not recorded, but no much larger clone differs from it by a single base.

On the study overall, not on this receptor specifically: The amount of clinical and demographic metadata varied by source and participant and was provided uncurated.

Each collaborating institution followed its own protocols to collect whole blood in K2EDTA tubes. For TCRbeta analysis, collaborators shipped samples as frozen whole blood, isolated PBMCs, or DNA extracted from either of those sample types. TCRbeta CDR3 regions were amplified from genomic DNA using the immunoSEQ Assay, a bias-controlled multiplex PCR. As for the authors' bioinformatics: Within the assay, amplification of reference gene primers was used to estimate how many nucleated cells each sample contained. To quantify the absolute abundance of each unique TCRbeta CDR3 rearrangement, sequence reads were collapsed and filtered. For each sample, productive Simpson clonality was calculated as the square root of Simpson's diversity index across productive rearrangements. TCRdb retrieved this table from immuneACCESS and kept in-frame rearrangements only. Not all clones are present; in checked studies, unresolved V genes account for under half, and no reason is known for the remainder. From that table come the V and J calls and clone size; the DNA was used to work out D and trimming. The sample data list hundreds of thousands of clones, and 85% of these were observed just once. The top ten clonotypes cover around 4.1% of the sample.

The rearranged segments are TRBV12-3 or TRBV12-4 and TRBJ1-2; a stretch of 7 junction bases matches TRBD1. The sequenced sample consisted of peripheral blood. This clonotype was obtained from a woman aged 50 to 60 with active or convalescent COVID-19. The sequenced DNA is TGTGCCAGCCGCGAGGGGGACAGCTATGGCTACACCTTC. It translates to CASREGDSYGYTF.